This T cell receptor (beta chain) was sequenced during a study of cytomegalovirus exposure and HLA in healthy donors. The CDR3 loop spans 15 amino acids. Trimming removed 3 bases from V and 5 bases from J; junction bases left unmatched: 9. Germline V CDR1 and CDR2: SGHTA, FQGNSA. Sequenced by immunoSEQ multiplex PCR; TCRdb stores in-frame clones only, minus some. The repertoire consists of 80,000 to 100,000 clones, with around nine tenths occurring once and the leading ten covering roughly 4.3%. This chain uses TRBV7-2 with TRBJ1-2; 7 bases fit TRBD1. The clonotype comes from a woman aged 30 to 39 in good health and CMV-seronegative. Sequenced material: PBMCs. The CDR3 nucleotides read TGTGCCAGCAGCTTGAGCCCGGGACAGAATTATGGCTACACCTTC. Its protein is CASSLSPGQNYGYTF.